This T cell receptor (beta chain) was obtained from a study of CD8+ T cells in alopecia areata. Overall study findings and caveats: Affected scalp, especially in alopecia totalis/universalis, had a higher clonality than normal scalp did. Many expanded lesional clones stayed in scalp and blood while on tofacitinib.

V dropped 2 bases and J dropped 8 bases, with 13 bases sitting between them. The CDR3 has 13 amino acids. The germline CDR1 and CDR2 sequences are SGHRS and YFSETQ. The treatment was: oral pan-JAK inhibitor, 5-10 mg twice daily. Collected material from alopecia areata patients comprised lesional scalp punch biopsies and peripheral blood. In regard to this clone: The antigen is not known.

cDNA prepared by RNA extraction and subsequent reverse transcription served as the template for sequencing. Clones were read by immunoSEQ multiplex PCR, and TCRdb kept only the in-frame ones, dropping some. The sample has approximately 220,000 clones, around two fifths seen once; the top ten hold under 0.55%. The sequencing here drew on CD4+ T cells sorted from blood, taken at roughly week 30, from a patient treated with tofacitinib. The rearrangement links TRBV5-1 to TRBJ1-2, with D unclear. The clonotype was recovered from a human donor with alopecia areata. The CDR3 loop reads CASSFGGNEGYTF. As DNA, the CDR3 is TGCGCCAGCAGCTTTGGAGGGAATGAAGGCTACACCTTC.